Described below is a single T cell receptor beta chain sequence and its context. This specimen belongs to a study of blood T cell repertoires in COVID-19. Original analysis: Reference gene primer amplification yielded estimated nucleated cell counts. TCRdb keeps only in-frame clones here, not all; method: immunoSEQ multiplex PCR. V, J and clone size are those of that table, while D and trimming were read from the DNA. Among fewer than 200,000 clones listed, roughly 90% were seen once. The CDR3 consists of 12 residues. V lost 0 bases, J lost 4 bases, and 4 bases lay in between. Germline lookup yields CDR1 SNHLY and CDR2 FYNNEI.

This TCR derives from a woman in her forties or fifties with acute or convalescent COVID-19. Sequenced input: peripheral blood. The rearrangement joins TRBV2 to TRBJ2-7, with no clear D. The CDR3 DNA reads as TGTGCCAGCAGTGAAGCGCGGTACGAGCAGTACTTC. Translated, it gives CASSEARYEQYF.